Below are 20 T cell receptor beta chains sequenced from a single sample in a study of radiotherapy plus CTLA-4 blockade in lung cancer. TCRdb keeps only in-frame clones here, not all; method: immunoSEQ multiplex PCR. The sample contains tens of thousands of clones, around four fifths of which appear only once. The sequencing used peripheral blood, collected from a patient treated with radiotherapy plus ipilimumab. The receptors come from a human donor with non-small cell lung cancer who had a complete response to radiotherapy plus ipilimumab.

The count of this clone is one. The chain employs TRBV2 and TRBJ2-7; 9 bases are shared with TRBD1. There are 15 residues in the CDR3. Trimming at V came to 5 bases and at J to 3 bases, leaving 8 bases not matched to a gene. Germline assignment: CDR1 SNHLY and CDR2 FYNNEI. The CDR3 coding sequence is TGTGCCAGCAGTTACACAGGGGGCTTAGGCTACGAGCAGTACGTC. Protein sequence: CASSYTGGLGYEQYV.

The chain combines TRBV6-1 with TRBJ2-3, with TRBD2 matching 11 bases. This CDR3 region has 17 residues. Germline V CDR1 and CDR2: MNHNS, SASEGT. After removal of 3 bases from V and 7 bases from J, the junction contained 12 bases not matched to a gene. CDR3 in amino acids: CASSDPRTSGFRNTQYF. The CDR3, as DNA: TGTGCCAGCAGTGACCCCCGGACTAGCGGGTTTAGAAATACGCAGTATTTT.

V gene TRBV10-1 combines with J gene TRBJ1-5; possible D gene TRBD1, 5 bases. Trimming cost V 4 bases and J 6 bases, with 10 bases left between them. The CDR3 has 13 residues. Germline lookup yields CDR1 WNHNN and CDR2 SYGVQD (reference sequence). CDR3: CASSGGVTQPQHF. The DNA of the CDR3 is TGCGCCAGCAGTGGAGGGGTTACTCAGCCCCAGCATTTT.

This clone was counted only a few times. One junction end disagrees with the germline gene, perhaps due to a read error. The chain employs TRBV7-7 and TRBJ2-1; 7 nucleotides line up with TRBD2. Germline V gene lookup returns CDR1 SSHAT and CDR2 FNYEAQ (reference sequence). This CDR3 contains 16 residues. This chain's CDR3 is CASSLGLAASYNEQFF. CDR3 nucleotide sequence: TGTGCTAGCAGCTTAGGTCTAGCGGCCTCCTACAATGAGCAGTTCTTC.

The gene calls are TRBV11-3 and TRBJ2-1; 10 positions agree with TRBD2. Per germline, CDR1 SGHNT and CDR2 YENEEA. The CDR3 runs to 15 residues. V lost 3 bases, J lost 10 bases, and 9 bases stayed unmatched. The CDR3 protein is CASSFHSSGRDEQFF. The CDR3 DNA is TGTGCCAGCAGCTTCCATTCTAGCGGGAGAGACGAGCAGTTCTTC.

The gene calls are TRBV11-3 and TRBJ2-7, with TRBD2 identical over 8 bases. The trim removed 0 bases at V and 2 bases at J, leaving 12 bases unmatched. The CDR3 has 18 residues. Germline CDR1 reads SGHNT; CDR2 reads YENEEA. For the CDR3, the DNA is TGTGCCAGCAGCTTAGATCGAACGGGAGGGCCAGGAACCTACGAGCAGTACGTC. Translation gives CASSLDRTGGPGTYEQYV.

The chain carries TRBV2 and TRBJ1-3; D is ambiguous. V was pared by 5 bases and J by 4 bases, with 3 bases between. CDR1 is SNHLY, CDR2 FYNNEI, per germline. This CDR3 has 11 amino acids. The CDR3: CASSSGNTIYF. The DNA for the CDR3 is TGTGCCAGCAGTTCGGGAAACACCATATATTTT.

The chain carries TRBV10-3 and TRBJ1-1, with TRBD1 matching 8 bases. There are 14 residues in the CDR3. CDR1 and CDR2 from the germline V gene are ENHRY and SYGVKD. The trim removed 6 bases at V and 3 bases at J, leaving 6 bases unmatched. CDR3 bases: TGTGCCATCAGAGGACAGGGACTCTACACTGAAGCTTTCTTT. This gives the protein CAIRGQGLYTEAFF.

The chain couples TRBV18 to TRBJ2-2, with D unclear. This CDR3 is built from 12 residues. Germline lookup yields CDR1 KGHSH and CDR2 LQKENI. Trimming took 2 bases from V and 6 from J, leaving 4 bases between them. This CDR3 is CASSPAAGELFF. In nucleotides, the CDR3 is TGTGCCAGCTCACCAGCGGCCGGGGAGCTGTTTTTT.

The chain uses TRBV7-8 and TRBJ2-5; 10 bases are shared with TRBD1. This CDR3 has 14 amino acids. J was trimmed by 5 bases and V by 4 bases; bases with no gene match: 4. Germline CDR1 and CDR2: SGHVS and FQNEAQ. The CDR3 DNA follows: TGTGCCAGCAGCTATAGACAGGGGGCCGAGACCCAGTACTTC. Translation: CASSYRQGAETQYF.

The V call is TRBV7-4, the J call TRBJ2-1; D is undetermined. Germline V lookup: CDR1 SGHVT, CDR2 SQSDAQ. V was pared by 1 base and J by 10 bases, with 11 bases between. The CDR3 length is 13 residues. The CDR3: CASSLVGIGEQFF. CDR3 DNA sequence: TGTGCCAGCAGCTTAGTGGGAATAGGGGAGCAGTTCTTC.

This clone was picked up one time. V usage is TRBV5-5 and J usage is TRBJ2-2; D is unclear. CDR3 length equals 13 residues. V dropped 1 base and J dropped 6 bases, with 7 bases sitting between them. Germline CDR1 is SGHKS and CDR2 is YYEKEE (reference sequence). CDR3 in DNA: TGTGCCAGCAGCTTGCAGTCTCCCGGGGAGCTGTTTTTT. This translates into CASSLQSPGELFF. The variable domain in full, completed from reference TRBV5-5 and TRBJ2-2, reads DAGVTQSPTHLIKTRGQQVTLRCSPISGHKSVSWYQQVLGQGPQFIFQYYEKEERGRGNFPDRFSARQFPNYSSELNVNALLLGDSALYLCASSLQSPGELFFGEGSRLTVL.

This clone was seen once. The V gene is TRBV27, the J gene TRBJ1-1; tentatively, D is TRBD1 (6 bases). V was pared by 0 bases and J by 5 bases, with 13 bases between. The germline gives CDR1 MNHEY, CDR2 SMNVEV (reference sequence). The CDR3 spans 15 residues. In nucleotides, the CDR3 is TGTGCCAGCAGTTTATCGGGGGGAGGGGGGACTGAAGCTTTCTTT. Translated, it gives CASSLSGGGGTEAFF.

The chain carries TRBV28 and TRBJ2-7; weak D call: TRBD1 (5 bases). V was trimmed by 4 bases and J by 0 bases, leaving 13 bases between them. CDR1 is MDHEN and CDR2 is SYDVKM in the germline V gene. CDR3 length: 15 amino acids. CDR3 in amino acids: CASSSPPGISYEQYV. For the CDR3, the DNA is TGTGCCAGCAGTTCACCCCCAGGGATCTCCTACGAGCAGTACGTC.

The genes are TRBV2 and TRBJ1-4; D unresolved. Trimming pared 4 bases from V and 8 bases from J, leaving 11 bases between. Germline lookup yields CDR1 SNHLY and CDR2 FYNNEI. The CDR3 has 13 amino acids. CDR3 sequence reads: CASSGSPGEKLFF. CDR3 DNA: TGTGCCAGCAGTGGAAGTCCGGGGGAAAAACTGTTTTTT.

This clone was recorded once. The V and J genes are TRBV30 and TRBJ2-1; the D is unclear. The CDR3 covers 13 residues. Between the trimmed V and J ends, which lost 4 bases and 2 bases, there was a span of 9 bases. Germline lookup yields CDR1 GTSNPN and CDR2 SVGIG (reference sequence). This CDR3 reads CAWKGWAYNEQFF. The CDR3 nucleotides read TGTGCCTGGAAAGGGTGGGCCTACAATGAGCAGTTCTTC.

This clone has a single count. This chain uses TRBV9 with TRBJ1-2; TRBD1 matches at 8 bases. From germline, CDR1 is SGDLS and CDR2 YYNGEE. V gave up 4 bases and J gave up 6 bases; unmatched junction bases: 11. The CDR3 sequence is 15 residues long. This chain's CDR3 is CASSPGQGRLDGYTF. The CDR3 region has the DNA TGTGCCAGCAGCCCAGGACAGGGACGGTTGGATGGCTACACCTTC.

The J gene is TRBJ2-3, the V gene TRBV11-3; tentatively, D is TRBD2 (7 bases). V shed 7 bases and J shed 4 bases, with 12 bases lying between them. From germline, CDR1 is SGHNT and CDR2 YENEEA. The CDR3 extends over 13 amino acids. The CDR3 is CASTSRGPDTQYF. CDR3 coding DNA: TGTGCCAGCACCTCGCGGGGGCCAGATACGCAGTATTTT.

The chain has TRBV10-3 and TRBJ2-4, with 9 bases lining up with TRBD1. Germline-derived CDR1 and CDR2 are ENHRY and SYGVKD. This CDR3 spans 15 amino acids. V gave up 11 bases and J gave up 1 base; unmatched junction bases: 9. This CDR3 reads CAVAGDREAKNIQYF. DNA of the CDR3: TGTGCCGTCGCCGGGGACAGGGAGGCCAAAAACATTCAGTACTTC.

J is TRBJ2-5 and V is TRBV29-1; D not certain. This CDR3 has 13 amino acids. V was pared by 0 bases and J by 5 bases, with 10 bases between. Germline V lookup: CDR1 SQVTM, CDR2 ANQGSEA. The CDR3 here is CSVEDPLSETQYF. The CDR3 DNA sequence: TGCAGCGTTGAAGACCCCCTCTCTGAGACCCAGTACTTC.